The 10 T cell receptor beta chains listed next were all sequenced from one sample in a study of vaccination and CD4 T cells after COVID-19. Via MiXCR, TCRdb re-called the PCR reads, giving one row per CDR3 protein. The sample lists about 36,000 distinct CDR3 sequences, about 35% occurring once. Time point specified: late sampling 161 to 241 days after vaccination in three convalescent patients. The sequenced sample was CD4+ T cells from blood, obtained about 7 months after SARS-CoV-2 vaccination. The receptor source for this set is a human donor who had recovered from COVID-19.

This clonotype has a handful of counts. The chain employs TRBV27 and TRBJ2-5; D is undetermined. Trimming left V 8 bases short and J 2 bases short, with 0 bases between. The CDR3 consists of 9 residues. The germline V gene encodes CDR1 MNHEY and CDR2 SMNVEV (reference sequence). CDR3 sequence reads: CASQETQYF. CDR3 nucleotides: TGTGCCAGCCAAGAGACCCAGTACTTC.

The chain is built from TRBV19 and TRBJ2-7; 7 bases line up with TRBD1. Trimming took 3 bases from V and 2 from J; bases not matched to a gene: 10. Germline lookup yields CDR1 LNHDA and CDR2 SQIVND (reference sequence). The CDR3 length is 16 residues. CDR3 sequence (DNA): TGTGCCAGTAGTATGGCAGACAGGGCTCCGACCTACGAGCAGTACTTC. Translating gives CASSMADRAPTYEQYF.

The V gene is TRBV25-1, the J gene TRBJ2-1; 7 bases align to TRBD1. This CDR3 has 15 residues. Germline values: CDR1 MGHDK, CDR2 SYGVNS. The V gene end was trimmed by 3 bases and the J gene end by 7 bases; junction bases not matched to a gene: 9. Written as DNA, the CDR3 is TGTGCCAGCAGTGATCACGAGGGGGCCTTAAATGAGCAGTTCTTC. It translates to CASSDHEGALNEQFF.

The V gene is TRBV28, the J gene TRBJ1-1; D perhaps matches TRBD1 (5 bases). Germline V gene lookup returns CDR1 MDHEN and CDR2 SYDVKM. The CDR3 spans 16 residues. V gave up 5 bases and J gave up 2 bases, with 18 bases separating them. The CDR3 spells CASSQGRAPTNTEAFF. CDR3 DNA: TGTGCCAGCAGTCAAGGCAGGGCCCCAACAAACACTGAAGCTTTCTTT.

V and J are TRBV28 and TRBJ1-1, with a possible D match to TRBD1 (5 bases). V was pared by 1 base and J by 7 bases, with 31 bases between. Germline CDR1 is MDHEN and CDR2 is SYDVKM. This CDR3 region has 20 residues. DNA for the CDR3: TGTGCCAGCAGTTTATATGCAGGGTGGGCCTCACAGCAGGGTTACGGTGAAGCTTTCTTT. As protein: CASSLYAGWASQQGYGEAFF.

In its sample, this clonotype is medium-sized. The chain links TRBV20-1 to TRBJ2-1; 9 nucleotides agree with TRBD2. Germline V gene data show CDR1 as DFQATT and CDR2 as SNEGSKA (reference sequence). This CDR3 is built from 15 residues. The V and J ends lost 4 bases and 0 bases, in that order; junction bases with no gene match: 4. The CDR3 sequence is CSATQREDSYNEQFF. As DNA, the CDR3 is TGCAGTGCTACACAGCGGGAGGACTCCTACAATGAGCAGTTCTTC.

In its sample, this clonotype was seen a few times. V gene TRBV5-1 combines with J gene TRBJ2-3; 9 bases map to TRBD2. Looked up from germline, CDR1 is SGHRS and CDR2 is YFSETQ. The junction had 9 bases not matched to a gene; V was cut back by 6 bases and J by 4 bases. The CDR3 is made up of 15 amino acids. CDR3 sequence: CASTSGSGRADTQYF. The CDR3 coding sequence is TGCGCCAGCACATCGGGTAGCGGGAGAGCAGATACGCAGTATTTT.

This clonotype occurred a few times. The chain couples TRBV29-1 to TRBJ1-1; no clear D. The CDR3 consists of 15 residues. Trimming removed 1 base at V and 0 bases at J, with 12 bases between. CDR1 is SQVTM, CDR2 ANQGSEA, per germline. CDR3 amino acids: CSVEVSGDMNTEAFF. DNA for the CDR3: TGCAGCGTTGAAGTGTCGGGTGACATGAACACTGAAGCTTTCTTT.

The CDR3 loop is CATSREPTGGNSPLHF. The CDR3 DNA reads as TGTGCCACCAGCAGAGAGCCGACAGGGGGGAATTCACCCCTCCACTTT. The chain couples TRBV15 to TRBJ1-6; 9 nucleotides agree with TRBD1. The CDR3 has 16 residues. Germline-derived CDR1 and CDR2 are LNHNV and YYDKDF (reference sequence). J gave up 7 bases and V 0 bases, and 4 bases lay outside the gene matches.

The rearrangement uses TRBV5-1 and TRBJ2-5; D gene unclear. The CDR3 is 14 residues long. Germline V gives CDR1 SGHRS, CDR2 YFSETQ. V was pared by 4 bases and J by 4 bases, with 14 bases between. CDR3: CASSPNAGRETQYF. The DNA for the CDR3 is TGCGCCAGCAGCCCCAATGCAGGACGAGAGACCCAGTACTTC.